This T cell receptor (beta chain) is drawn from a study of T cell changes during pregnancy in multiple sclerosis. TCRdb keeps only in-frame clones here, not all; method: immunoSEQ multiplex PCR. The repertoire holds more than 90,000 clones, 91% seen once, with about 3.1% in the top ten. Germline V gene sequence: CDR1 MNHNY, CDR2 SVGAGI (reference sequence). V lost 6 bases to trimming and J lost 4 bases; unmatched junction nucleotides: 11. The CDR3 totals 15 residues. This specimen was peripheral blood, taken in the second trimester of pregnancy. The rearrangement links TRBV6-6 to TRBJ1-2; TRBD1 matches 7 bases. This clonotype was sampled from a female donor with multiple sclerosis, enrolled in a pregnancy study. The CDR3 loop reads CASRPDRDSTYGYTF. CDR3 DNA: TGTGCCAGCAGGCCCGACAGGGATTCAACCTATGGCTACACCTTC.